This T cell receptor (beta chain) originates from a study of T cells in Graves' hyperthyroidism and ophthalmopathy. This clonotype was counted at least ten times. The CDR3 length is 14 residues. CDR1 and CDR2 from the germline V gene are LNHDA and SQIVND (reference sequence). The V gene end was trimmed by 5 bases and the J gene end by 7 bases; junction bases not matched to a gene: 10. RNA transcripts gave rise to amplified TCR beta CDR3 regions. With the HTBI primer set, the TCR CDR3 went through a first round of RT-PCR. MiXCR, run by TCRdb on the multiplex PCR reads, gives a single entry per CDR3 protein. Of about 760,000 distinct CDR3 sequences in the sample, about 35% are singletons; the top ten hold around 32%.

This chain uses TRBV19 with TRBJ1-2, with TRBD1 identical over 7 bases. The sequence derives from a woman aged 40 to 49 with Graves' hyperthyroidism. Sequencing was done on a sample of blood. CDR3 protein: CASSATGIDAGYTF. Written as DNA, the CDR3 is TGTGCCAGTAGTGCGACAGGGATCGACGCTGGCTACACCTTC.